This T cell receptor beta chain was captured by sequencing in a study of shared clonotypes between healthy human individuals. Overall study findings and caveats: In general, naive subsets displayed greater estimated richness than memory subsets did.

A word on this clone: Its matching antigen is unknown.

This CDR3 has 13 amino acids. Trimming removed 2 bases at V and 6 bases at J, with 8 bases between. The germline V gene has CDR1 SGHTA and CDR2 FQGNSA. The study separated CD4+ cells into CD45RA+ naive and CD45RA-negative memory subsets. Sorted-subset replicate PCRs used around 200 ng of genomic DNA. This amount corresponded to tens of thousands of T cell genomes. Produced via immunoSEQ multiplex PCR; TCRdb's table is partial and in-frame only. The sample has some 1.5 million clones; around 97% are singletons. The chain uses TRBV7-2 and TRBJ1-5; weak D call: TRBD1 (5 bases). Material: naive CD4+ T cells sorted from blood. Subset specified: CD45RA+ positively selected. This clonotype was sampled from a man in his thirties or forties in good health. The CDR3: CASSLPGSQPQHF. For the CDR3, the DNA is TGTGCCAGCAGCTTACCAGGGAGTCAGCCCCAGCATTTT. Looking up the rest from reference TRBV7-2 and TRBJ1-5 gives the full variable domain: GAGVSQSPSNKVTEKGKDVELRCDPISGHTALYWYRQSLGQGLEFLIYFQGNSAPDKSGLPSDRFSAERTGGSVSTLTIQRTQQEDSAVYLCASSLPGSQPQHFGDGTRLSIL.